This T cell receptor beta chain stems from a study of blood T cell repertoires in COVID-19. Turning to the study itself: PBMCs, B-cell-depleted T cells, or T cells were the source of the cDNA or gDNA that made up the material.

The germline V and J ends were trimmed by 8 bases and 2 bases, with 12 bases remaining between them. The CDR3 is made up of 14 amino acids. Germline V gene lookup returns CDR1 MRHNA and CDR2 SNTAGT. This clone has only a few counts. Profiled with immunoSEQ multiplex PCR; TCRdb holds only in-frame clones, not every one. In the table there are around 78,000 clones, under 85% of which are singletons. The clonotype originates from a human donor in a cohort sampled during active COVID-19. The chain employs TRBV6-4 and TRBJ2-2; D is unclear. Sequencing was done on a sample of peripheral blood. This CDR3 is CASAPSTNTGELFF. CDR3 bases: TGTGCCAGCGCCCCTTCCACTAACACCGGGGAGCTGTTTTTT.